The sequence of this T cell receptor beta chain was determined in a study of beta chain features in type 1 diabetes. Study findings and constraints: Within each of all four CD4+ subsets, Type 1 diabetes patients had TCRB CDR3s that were moderately but significantly shorter.

What was sequenced were expressed TCRB transcripts, since all of the isolated RNA had been reverse transcribed. Profiled with immunoSEQ multiplex PCR; TCRdb holds only in-frame clones, not every one. This table holds roughly 50,000 clones, roughly 40% found once. CD4+ cells of the naive, central memory, regulatory and stem cell-like memory types were sorted via CD45RO/CCR7/CD25/CD127/CD95/CD27. Purity (above 95%) was reached by all sorted populations. Note on this clone: Its cognate antigen is unknown.

The sequence came from a man aged 30 to 45 with type 1 diabetes. Sequencing was performed on Tregs from blood.

The CDR3 region is CASSFGGTSGSPITDTQYF. In DNA form, the CDR3 reads TGTGCCAGCAGTTTTGGGGGGACTAGCGGGAGTCCTATCACAGATACGCAGTATTTT. The rearrangement joins TRBV27 to TRBJ2-3, with 14 bases that match TRBD2. The V segment lost 3 bases and the J segment 2 bases; nucleotides outside the gene matches: 10. This CDR3 region has 19 residues. Germline V CDR1 and CDR2: MNHEY, SMNVEV (reference sequence).